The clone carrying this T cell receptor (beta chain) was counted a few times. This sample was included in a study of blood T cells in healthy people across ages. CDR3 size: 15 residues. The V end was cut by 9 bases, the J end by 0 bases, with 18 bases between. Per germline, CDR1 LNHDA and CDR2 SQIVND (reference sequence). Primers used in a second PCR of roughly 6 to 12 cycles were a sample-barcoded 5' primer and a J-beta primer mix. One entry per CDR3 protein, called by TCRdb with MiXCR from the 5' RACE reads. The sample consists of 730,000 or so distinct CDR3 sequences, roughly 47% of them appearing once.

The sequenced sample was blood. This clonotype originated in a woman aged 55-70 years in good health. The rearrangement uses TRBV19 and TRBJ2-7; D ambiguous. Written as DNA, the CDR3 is TGTGCCAGCAGAAGGACGGCAGGTAACTCCTACGAGCAGTACTTC. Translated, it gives CASRRTAGNSYEQYF.